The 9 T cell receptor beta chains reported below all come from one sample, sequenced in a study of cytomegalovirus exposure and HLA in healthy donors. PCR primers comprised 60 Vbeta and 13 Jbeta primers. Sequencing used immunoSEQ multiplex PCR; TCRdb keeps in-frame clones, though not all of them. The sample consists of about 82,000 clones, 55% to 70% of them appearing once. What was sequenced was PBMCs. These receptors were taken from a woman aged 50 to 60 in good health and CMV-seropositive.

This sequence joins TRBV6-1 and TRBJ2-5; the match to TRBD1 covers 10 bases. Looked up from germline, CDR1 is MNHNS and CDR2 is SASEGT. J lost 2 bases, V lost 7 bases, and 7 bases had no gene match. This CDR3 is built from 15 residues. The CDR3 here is CASMSRDRGQETQYF. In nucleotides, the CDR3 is TGTGCCAGCATGAGCCGGGACAGGGGACAAGAGACCCAGTACTTC.

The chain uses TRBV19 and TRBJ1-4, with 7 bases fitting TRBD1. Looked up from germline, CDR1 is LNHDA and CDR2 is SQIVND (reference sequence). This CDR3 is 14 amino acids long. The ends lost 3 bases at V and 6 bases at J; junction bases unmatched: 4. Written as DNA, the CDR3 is TGTGCCAGTAGTATGCAAGGGGGCTATGAAAAACTGTTTTTT. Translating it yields CASSMQGGYEKLFF. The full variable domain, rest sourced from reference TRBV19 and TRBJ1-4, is DGGITQSPKYLFRKEGQNVTLSCEQNLNHDAMYWYRQDPGQGLRLIYYSQIVNDFQKGDIAEGYSVSREKKESFPLTVTSAQKNPTAFYLCASSMQGGYEKLFFGSGTQLSVL.

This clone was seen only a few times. In DNA, the CDR3 is TGCAGCGTTGACCTCAGGGGAGGCACAGATACGCAGTATTTT. This codes for CSVDLRGGTDTQYF. The rearrangement uses TRBV29-1 and TRBJ2-3; possible D gene TRBD1, 6 bases. Trimming left V 3 bases short and J 1 base short, with 11 bases between. Germline CDR1 reads SQVTM; CDR2 reads ANQGSEA. CDR3 length equals 14 residues.

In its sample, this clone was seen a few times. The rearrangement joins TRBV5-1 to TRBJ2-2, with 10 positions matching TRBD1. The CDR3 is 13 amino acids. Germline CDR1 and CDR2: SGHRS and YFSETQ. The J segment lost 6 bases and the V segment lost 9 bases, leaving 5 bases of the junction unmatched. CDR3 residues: CATRTGGAGELFF. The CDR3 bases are TGCGCCACCAGGACAGGGGGGGCCGGGGAGCTGTTTTTT.

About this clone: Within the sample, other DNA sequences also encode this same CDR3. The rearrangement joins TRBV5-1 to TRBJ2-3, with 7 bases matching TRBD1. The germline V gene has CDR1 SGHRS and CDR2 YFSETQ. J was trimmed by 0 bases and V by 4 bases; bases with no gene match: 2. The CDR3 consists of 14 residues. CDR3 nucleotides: TGCGCCAGCAGCCCGGGACAGAGCACAGATACGCAGTATTTT. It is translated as CASSPGQSTDTQYF.

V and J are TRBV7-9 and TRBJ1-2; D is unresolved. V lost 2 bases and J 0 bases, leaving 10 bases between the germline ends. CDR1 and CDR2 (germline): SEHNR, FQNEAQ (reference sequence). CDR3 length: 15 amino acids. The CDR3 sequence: CASSLSDSANYGYTF. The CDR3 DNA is TGTGCCAGCAGCTTATCAGACTCAGCTAACTATGGCTACACCTTC.

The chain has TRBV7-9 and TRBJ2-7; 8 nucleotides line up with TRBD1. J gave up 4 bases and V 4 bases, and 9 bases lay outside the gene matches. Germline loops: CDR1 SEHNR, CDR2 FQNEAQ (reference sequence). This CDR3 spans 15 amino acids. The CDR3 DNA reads TGTGCCAGCAGCTCCCGGACAGGGACCCGATACGAGCAGTACTTC. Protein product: CASSSRTGTRYEQYF.

DNA for the CDR3: TGTGCCAGCAGCCCCGGGATACTTAACACTGAAGCTTTCTTT. Protein: CASSPGILNTEAFF. The V gene is TRBV5-4, the J gene TRBJ1-1, with no clear D. V lost 4 bases, J lost 2 bases, and 12 bases lay in between. Germline V gene sequence: CDR1 SGHNT, CDR2 YYREEE (reference sequence). This CDR3 is 14 amino acids long.

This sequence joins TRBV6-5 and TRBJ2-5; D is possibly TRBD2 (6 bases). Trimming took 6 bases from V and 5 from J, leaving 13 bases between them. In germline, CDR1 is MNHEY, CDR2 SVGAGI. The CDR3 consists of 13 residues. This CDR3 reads CASRRLGEETQYF. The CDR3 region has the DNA TGTGCCAGCAGAAGACTAGGGGAGGAGACCCAGTACTTC.